Listed here is a single T cell receptor (beta chain). CDR1 and CDR2 from the germline V gene are SGHNT and YENEEA. V was pared by 2 bases and J by 3 bases, with 8 bases between. The CDR3 covers 13 residues. Profiling relied on immunoSEQ multiplex PCR, and the TCRdb table lists in-frame clones only, not all of them. The table records tens of thousands of clones, more than 70% of them present only once. The data are from a study of OX40 agonist ivuxolimab in advanced cancers. This clonotype was sampled from an adult with an advanced solid tumor such as melanoma, head and neck, liver or kidney cancer. The rearrangement uses TRBV11-3 and TRBJ2-7; D not resolved. The specimen comprised CD4+ or CD8+ T cells sorted from blood, sampled in a trial of the OX40 agonist ivuxolimab. CDR3 nucleotide sequence: TGTGCCAGCAGCTTAAGGCCTAACTACGAGCAGTACTTC. Protein: CASSLRPNYEQYF.